This passage covers 27 T cell receptor beta chains from one sample sequenced in a study of T cell responses to AZD1222 COVID-19 vaccine (dated by TCRdb to about 2021). This specimen's time point label, per the study, means: baseline before first vaccination. Libraries came from the immunoSEQ multiplex PCR assay. Sourced from immuneACCESS, this table was stored by TCRdb with only in-frame sequences that have V and J called. A share of the clones is absent; for the studies checked, an unresolved V gene accounts for under half, and the remainder has no known explanation. This sample has 120,000 or so clones in its table, and over 70% of those were observed once. Jointly, the top ten make up more than 5.5% of the sample. The sample consisted of peripheral blood, taken on day 0 of AZD1222 vaccination. The receptors derive from an adult in good health.

This chain links TRBV30 with TRBJ1-5; a weak D match, TRBD1 (5 bases). The CDR3 length is 14 residues. Germline V lookup: CDR1 GTSNPN, CDR2 SVGIG (reference sequence). V was trimmed by 2 bases and J by 7 bases, leaving 15 bases between them. The CDR3 sequence is CAWSPGQGRQPQHF. CDR3 nucleotides: TGTGCCTGGAGTCCCGGGCAGGGCCGGCAGCCCCAGCATTTT.

Written as DNA, the CDR3 is TGCAGCGTGTGGGGGGGCTCAACTAATGAAAAACTGTTTTTT. This encodes CSVWGGSTNEKLFF. J is TRBJ1-4 and V is TRBV29-1, with D maybe TRBD1 (6 bases). The germline V gene encodes CDR1 SQVTM and CDR2 ANQGSEA. V was pared by 6 bases and J by 0 bases, with 11 bases between. This CDR3 has 14 residues.

The rearrangement uses TRBV3-1 (or the pseudogene TRBV3-2) and TRBJ2-6; unclear D gene. CDR1 is LGHDT, CDR2 YNNKEL, per germline (reference sequence). The CDR3 has 14 residues. V dropped 11 bases and J dropped 0 bases, with 11 bases sitting between them. Written as DNA, the CDR3 is TGTGCCGCTACTACGAGCTCTGGGGCCAACGTCCTGACTTTC. This codes for CAATTSSGANVLTF.

The chain employs TRBV7-8 and TRBJ1-2, with D unresolved. Trimming left V 1 base short and J 6 bases short, with 12 bases between. Germline lookup yields CDR1 SGHVS and CDR2 FQNEAQ. CDR3 length: 14 residues. CDR3 protein: CASSLERQADGYTF. The CDR3 DNA reads TGTGCCAGCAGCTTAGAGCGGCAGGCAGATGGCTACACCTTC.

The gene calls are TRBV7-9 and TRBJ2-3; D might be TRBD1 (6 bases). The CDR3 is made up of 13 amino acids. CDR1 SEHNR and CDR2 FQNEAQ come from the germline V gene (reference sequence). Trimming cost V 7 bases and J 5 bases, with 13 bases left between them. This chain's CDR3 is CASTDQTGDTQYF. The CDR3 region has the DNA TGTGCCAGCACCGACCAGACAGGAGATACGCAGTATTTT.

This clone was seen once. The chain employs TRBV4-2 and TRBJ2-7; D remains unclear. This CDR3 comprises 14 residues. Germline assignment: CDR1 LGHNA and CDR2 YNFKEQ. The V gene lost 2 bases and the J gene lost 5 bases, with 13 bases spanning the gap. The CDR3 sequence: CASSQLPPNDEQYF. DNA for the CDR3: TGTGCCAGCAGCCAATTACCACCTAACGACGAGCAGTACTTC.

The V call is TRBV15, the J call TRBJ1-4; tentatively, D is TRBD1 (5 bases). Germline assignment: CDR1 LNHNV and CDR2 YYDKDF (reference sequence). Deletions cut 5 bases from V and 3 bases from J, with 19 bases between. This CDR3 has 17 residues. CDR3 loop: CATSSKVGTGSNEKLFF. Here the CDR3 DNA reads TGTGCCACCAGCTCTAAGGTCGGGACGGGATCTAATGAAAAACTGTTTTTT.

The rearrangement joins TRBV4-2 to TRBJ2-1; possible D gene TRBD1, 6 bases. Trimming removed 4 bases at V and 0 bases at J, with 19 bases between. This CDR3 contains 18 residues. Germline V gives CDR1 LGHNA, CDR2 YNFKEQ. CDR3: CASSPNPDSRSSYNEQFF. CDR3 in DNA: TGTGCCAGCAGCCCTAACCCGGACAGCAGAAGCTCCTACAATGAGCAGTTCTTC.

This chain links TRBV3-1 (or the pseudogene TRBV3-2) with TRBJ1-6; D unclear. The germline CDR1 and CDR2 sequences are LGHDT and YNNKEL (reference sequence). This CDR3 spans 16 amino acids. Trimming removed 2 bases at V and 0 bases at J, with 8 bases between. The CDR3 protein is CASSQLAVSYNSPLHF. The CDR3 DNA follows: TGTGCCAGCAGCCAATTAGCGGTCTCCTATAATTCACCCCTCCACTTT.

V usage is TRBV4-3 and J usage is TRBJ1-2; the D is unclear. The CDR3 length is 15 residues. Germline CDR1 reads LGHNA; CDR2 reads YSLEER. Trimming shortened V by 1 base and J by 2 bases, and 11 bases separated the two germline ends. The CDR3 spells CASSQGVVDNYGYTF. The DNA for the CDR3 is TGCGCCAGCAGCCAAGGCGTCGTCGACAACTATGGCTACACCTTC.

There are a few counts of this clone. This chain connects TRBV6-5 to TRBJ1-4; D not certain. Trimming pared 9 bases from V and 7 bases from J, leaving 15 bases between. The CDR3 spans 13 residues. CDR1 is MNHEY and CDR2 is SVGAGI in the germline V gene. The CDR3 DNA sequence: TGTGCCAGTAAGGTCCCAATCGGTGAAAAACTGTTTTTT. Protein product: CASKVPIGEKLFF.

This sequence joins TRBV11-3 and TRBJ2-3, with D unresolved. Trimming took 5 bases from V and 9 from J, leaving 12 bases between them. Looked up from germline, CDR1 is SGHNT and CDR2 is YENEEA. The CDR3 runs to 12 residues. DNA for the CDR3: TGTGCCAGCAGCGACCAGCAAACAACGCAGTATTTT. This gives the protein CASSDQQTTQYF.

The chain uses TRBV19 and TRBJ2-7; no reliable D call. CDR3 length: 17 amino acids. Germline lookup yields CDR1 LNHDA and CDR2 SQIVND (reference sequence). Trimming pared 3 bases from V and 2 bases from J, leaving 20 bases between. This CDR3 reads CASSMSPNRVPPYEQYF. The CDR3 DNA reads TGTGCCAGTAGTATGAGCCCCAACCGGGTCCCACCCTACGAGCAGTACTTC.

This clone was recorded only once. Other nucleotide sequences in the sample specify the same CDR3. The chain is built from TRBV18 and TRBJ1-1; D gene ambiguous. The CDR3 contains 12 residues. From germline, CDR1 is KGHSH and CDR2 LQKENI. The V gene lost 0 bases and the J gene lost 2 bases, with 1 base spanning the gap. CDR3 amino acids: CASSPPNTEAFF. The CDR3 DNA sequence: TGTGCCAGCTCACCACCTAACACTGAAGCTTTCTTT.

V gene TRBV6-5 combines with J gene TRBJ1-5; D ambiguous. In germline, CDR1 is MNHEY, CDR2 SVGAGI. The V end was cut by 6 bases, the J end by 5 bases, with 14 bases between. The CDR3 has 14 residues. CDR3 region: CASSPAASHQPQHF. In nucleotides, the CDR3 is TGTGCCAGCAGCCCAGCCGCCTCTCATCAGCCCCAGCATTTT.

This chain links TRBV19 with TRBJ2-5, with D perhaps matching TRBD2 (6 bases). In germline, CDR1 is LNHDA, CDR2 SQIVND (reference sequence). The CDR3 covers 14 residues. V lost 3 bases, J lost 5 bases, and 13 bases lay in between. The CDR3, as DNA: TGTGCCAGTAGTATTGGGGGGAGTTGGGAGACCCAGTACTTC. It specifies CASSIGGSWETQYF.

The V call is TRBV7-2, the J call TRBJ1-4; 7 positions match TRBD1. V lost 7 bases to trimming and J lost 4 bases; unmatched junction nucleotides: 15. Germline lookup yields CDR1 SGHTA and CDR2 FQGNSA. The length of the CDR3 is 17 residues. CDR3 in DNA: TGTGCCAGCACACGCGAGAGGGGGCGGGTAGGTAATGAAAAACTGTTTTTT. It is translated as CASTRERGRVGNEKLFF.

This chain uses TRBV10-1 with TRBJ2-1; TRBD1 agrees at 7 bases. V was clipped by 6 bases and J by 12 bases; unmatched bases: 11. This CDR3 contains 13 residues. Germline V lookup: CDR1 WNHNN, CDR2 SYGVQD (reference sequence). The CDR3 sequence: CASSPGPPGGQFF. For the CDR3, the DNA is TGCGCCAGCAGCCCGGGACCCCCAGGGGGGCAGTTCTTC.

The chain uses TRBV5-1 and TRBJ2-2; D could derive from TRBD1 or TRBD2 (5 bases each). Germline-derived CDR1 and CDR2 are SGHRS and YFSETQ. Between the trimmed V and J ends, which lost 0 bases and 7 bases, there was a span of 10 bases. The CDR3 has 14 amino acids. CDR3 nucleotide sequence: TGCGCCAGCAGCTTGGAGAGGGGAAGCGGGGAGCTGTTTTTT. It specifies CASSLERGSGELFF.

V usage is TRBV2 and J usage is TRBJ1-1, with 9 nucleotides matching TRBD1. Unmatched junction bases numbered 1, after V lost 3 bases and J lost 5 bases. The CDR3 contains 13 residues. Germline V gene data show CDR1 as SNHLY and CDR2 as FYNNEI. The CDR3, as DNA: TGTGCCAGCAGTGAGGGACAGGGTACTGAAGCTTTCTTT. This sequence encodes CASSEGQGTEAFF. Full variable domain (remainder filled in from reference TRBV2 and TRBJ1-1): EPEVTQTPSHQVTQMGQEVILRCVPISNHLYFYWYRQILGQKVEFLVSFYNNEISEKSEIFDDQFSVERPDGSNFTLKIRSTKLEDSAMYFCASSEGQGTEAFFGQGTRLTVV.

The rearrangement uses TRBV9 and TRBJ1-1; no clear D. There are 15 residues in the CDR3. V gave up 0 bases and J gave up 6 bases, with 15 bases separating them. Per germline, CDR1 SGDLS and CDR2 YYNGEE. The DNA for the CDR3 is TGTGCCAGCAGCGTAGGGGTTGGGATAATTTCTGAAGCTTTCTTT. Amino acids: CASSVGVGIISEAFF. Full variable domain (outside the CDR3, taken from reference TRBV9 and TRBJ1-1): DSGVTQTPKHLITATGQRVTLRCSPRSGDLSVYWYQQSLDQGLQFLIQYYNGEERAKGNILERFSAQQFPDLHSELNLSSLELGDSALYFCASSVGVGIISEAFFGQGTRLTVV.

The genes are TRBV30 and TRBJ1-1; D not certain. CDR1 and CDR2 from the germline V gene are GTSNPN and SVGIG (reference sequence). Trimming pared 0 bases from V and 0 bases from J, leaving 8 bases between. This CDR3 is 14 amino acids long. For the CDR3, the DNA is TGTGCCTGGAGTGTACAAAGCGTGAACACTGAAGCTTTCTTT. Translation: CAWSVQSVNTEAFF.

This clone was detected once. V is TRBV5-4 and J is TRBJ2-7; a weak D match, TRBD1 (6 bases). The CDR3 covers 14 residues. Trimming took off 0 bases at V and 2 bases at J, with 9 bases between the two ends. The germline V gene encodes CDR1 SGHNT and CDR2 YYREEE (reference sequence). Here the CDR3 reads CASSLDGGTYEQYF. The CDR3, as DNA: TGTGCCAGCAGCTTGGATGGGGGCACCTACGAGCAGTACTTC. Full variable domain (outside the CDR3, taken from reference TRBV5-4 and TRBJ2-7): ETGVTQSPTHLIKTRGQQVTLRCSSQSGHNTVSWYQQALGQGPQFIFQYYREEENGRGNFPPRFSGLQFPNYSSELNVNALELDDSALYLCASSLDGGTYEQYFGPGTRLTVT.

In its sample, this clone was seen once. V usage is TRBV19 and J usage is TRBJ1-6, with 9 bases aligning to TRBD1. Germline V gives CDR1 LNHDA, CDR2 SQIVND (reference sequence). The CDR3 runs to 15 residues. With V trimmed by 8 bases and J by 6 bases, 8 bases remained unmatched. CDR3 region: CASSTDRGGNSPLHF. Here the CDR3 DNA reads TGTGCCAGTTCGACAGACAGGGGGGGTAATTCACCCCTCCACTTT. The entire variable domain, with the rest obtained from reference TRBV19 and TRBJ1-6, is as follows: DGGITQSPKYLFRKEGQNVTLSCEQNLNHDAMYWYRQDPGQGLRLIYYSQIVNDFQKGDIAEGYSVSREKKESFPLTVTSAQKNPTAFYLCASSTDRGGNSPLHFGNGTRLTVT.

The V gene is TRBV25-1, the J gene TRBJ1-1, with D hard to call. The CDR3 covers 16 residues. Germline lookup yields CDR1 MGHDK and CDR2 SYGVNS. V lost 1 base to trimming and J lost 2 bases, with 14 bases between them. DNA for the CDR3: TGTGCCAGCAGTGAATCTCACCGGGCAGCTAACACTGAAGCTTTCTTT. It encodes CASSESHRAANTEAFF.

J is TRBJ1-4 and V is TRBV3-1 (or the pseudogene TRBV3-2), with D tentatively TRBD1 (6 bases). The CDR3 is 16 amino acids. Germline V gene lookup returns CDR1 LGHDT and CDR2 YNNKEL (reference sequence). Between the trimmed V and J ends, which lost 1 base and 5 bases, there was a span of 14 bases. The CDR3 region has the DNA TGTGCCAGCAGCCAAGTTTTTGGGGGCGGGAATGAAAAACTGTTTTTT. It translates to CASSQVFGGGNEKLFF.

The rearrangement uses TRBV20-1 and TRBJ2-1; possibly TRBD2 for D (5 bases). CDR1 and CDR2 from the germline V gene are DFQATT and SNEGSKA (reference sequence). With 3 bases removed from V and 12 bases from J, the gap between germline ends came to 9 bases. This CDR3 has 10 residues. CDR3 in amino acids: CSASRGRQFF. DNA for the CDR3: TGCAGTGCTAGCAGAGGGCGGCAGTTCTTC.